One and the same sample provided the 3 T cell receptor beta chains below, sequenced in a study of cytomegalovirus exposure and HLA in healthy donors. The PCR employed 60 Vbeta primers together with 13 Jbeta primers. Assay used: immunoSEQ multiplex PCR; TCRdb lists only in-frame clones, some missing. The table records about 110,000 clones, 75% to 85% of them present only once. The sample comprised PBMCs. These TCRs come from a woman under 30 in good health and CMV-seropositive.

The chain uses TRBV7-6 and TRBJ2-1, with TRBD1 matching 8 bases. The CDR3 is 12 amino acids. Germline trimming cut 5 bases from V and 9 bases from J; bases unmatched to any gene: 3. Germline CDR1 is SGHVS and CDR2 is FNYEAQ. The CDR3 DNA reads as TGTGCCAGCAGCCGGACAGGGATTGAGCAGTTCTTC. This translates into CASSRTGIEQFF.

The gene calls are TRBV5-6 and TRBJ1-1; no clear D. The ends were cut back, 4 bases at V and 3 bases at J, with 7 bases in the middle. CDR1 and CDR2 from the germline V gene are SGHDT and YYEEEE. This CDR3 comprises 12 residues. CDR3 sequence reads: CASSLLDTEAFF. CDR3 nucleotides: TGTGCCAGCAGCCTACTCGACACTGAAGCTTTCTTT.

This clone appeared once. A read error may account for a junction end that differs from germline. The genes are TRBV13 and TRBJ2-6, with a possible D match to TRBD2 (7 bases). Germline CDR1 is PRHDT and CDR2 is FYEKMQ (reference sequence). The CDR3 runs to 17 residues. CDR3 region: CVSSLAGAHSGANVLTF. The CDR3 DNA reads as TGTGTCAGCAGCTTGGCGGGGGCCCACTCTGGGGCCAACGTCCTGACTTTC. Full variable domain (rest looked up from reference TRBV13 and TRBJ2-6): AAGVIQSPRHLIKEKRETATLKCYPIPRHDTVYWYQQGPGQDPQFLISFYEKMQSDKGSIPDRFSAQQFSDYHSELNMSSLELGDSALYFCVSSLAGAHSGANVLTFGAGSRLTVL.